These 12 T cell receptor beta chains came from one sample sequenced in a study of blood T cell repertoires in COVID-19. Profiling relied on immunoSEQ multiplex PCR, and the TCRdb table lists in-frame clones only, not all of them. The sample lists 250,000 or so clones; about four fifths were seen once. Sequences were obtained from PBMCs or T cells enriched from blood (not recorded which). The source of these receptors is a man aged 50 or older who had recovered from COVID-19.

V gene TRBV7-3 combines with J gene TRBJ2-3; perhaps TRBD2 as D (6 bases). V lost 5 bases and J 6 bases, leaving 15 bases between the germline ends. The CDR3 totals 14 residues. Per germline, CDR1 SGHTA and CDR2 FQGTGA. The CDR3 region is CASSPGVLGDTQYF. The CDR3 coding sequence is TGTGCCAGCAGCCCGGGAGTACTGGGGGATACGCAGTATTTT.

The V call is TRBV10-1, the J call TRBJ2-7; TRBD1 matches at 9 bases. The CDR3 sequence is 14 residues long. J lost 2 bases, V lost 5 bases, and 4 bases had no gene match. CDR1 is WNHNN and CDR2 is SYGVQD in the germline V gene (reference sequence). CDR3 protein: CASSPGTGPYEQYF. The CDR3 coding sequence is TGCGCCAGCAGTCCCGGGACAGGGCCCTACGAGCAGTACTTC.

The chain links TRBV19 to TRBJ1-1; D gene ambiguous. This CDR3 has 12 residues. The V gene lost 5 bases and the J gene lost 2 bases, with 6 bases spanning the gap. Germline values: CDR1 LNHDA, CDR2 SQIVND (reference sequence). Written as DNA, the CDR3 is TGTGCCAGTAGTCTGACTAACACTGAAGCTTTCTTT. Its protein product is CASSLTNTEAFF.

This rearrangement joins TRBV30 to TRBJ1-2; weak D call: TRBD1 (5 bases). The V and J ends lost 2 bases and 2 bases respectively, with 15 bases between them. This CDR3 comprises 15 residues. Germline V gene lookup returns CDR1 GTSNPN and CDR2 SVGIG (reference sequence). Here the CDR3 DNA reads TGTGCCTGGAGTTTGCCCCCCCCAGGGAACTATGGCTACACCTTC. It encodes CAWSLPPPGNYGYTF.

The rearrangement uses TRBV27 and TRBJ1-6; D is unresolved. CDR3 length: 16 residues. CDR1 and CDR2 from the germline V gene are MNHEY and SMNVEV (reference sequence). Trimming cost V 3 bases and J 7 bases, with 16 bases left between them. The DNA of the CDR3 is TGTGCCAGCAGTTTCCGCTCGGAGGACCCAAATTCACCCCTCCACTTT. Translating gives CASSFRSEDPNSPLHF.

This clone was seen just once. The CDR3 spells CASSSKRDRAQPQHF. The CDR3, as DNA: TGTGCCAGCAGCTCGAAAAGGGACAGGGCACAGCCCCAGCATTTT. The chain couples TRBV7-2 to TRBJ1-5; TRBD1 agrees at 9 bases. The germline V gene has CDR1 SGHTA and CDR2 FQGNSA. Unmatched junction bases numbered 8, after V lost 4 bases and J lost 7 bases. This CDR3 spans 15 amino acids.

The CDR3 DNA follows: TGTGCCACCAGCAGCCGAGCCGGGACAGGCACCTACGAGCAGTACTTC. It translates to CATSSRAGTGTYEQYF. The chain employs TRBV15 and TRBJ2-7; 8 bases are a match to TRBD1. Germline V lookup: CDR1 LNHNV, CDR2 YYDKDF (reference sequence). The CDR3 has 16 residues. V gave up 3 bases and J gave up 2 bases; unmatched junction bases: 9. The whole variable domain, remainder taken from reference TRBV15 and TRBJ2-7, is DAMVIQNPRYQVTQFGKPVTLSCSQTLNHNVMYWYQQKSSQAPKLLFHYYDKDFNNEADTPDNFQSRRPNTSFCFLDIRSPGLGDTAMYLCATSSRAGTGTYEQYFGPGTRLTVT.

CDR3 in DNA: TGTGCCAGCAGCTCGGGACTCCAAGAGACCCAGTACTTC. It codes for CASSSGLQETQYF. J is TRBJ2-5 and V is TRBV7-3, with a possible D match to TRBD2 (6 bases). Trimming removed 4 bases at V and 1 base at J, with 7 bases between. Looked up from germline, CDR1 is SGHTA and CDR2 is FQGTGA. The CDR3 contains 13 residues.

This clone was counted once. V gene TRBV2 combines with J gene TRBJ1-4; a possible D gene is TRBD1 (6 bases). The V gene's germline CDR1 is SNHLY and CDR2 FYNNEI. The CDR3 spans 16 residues. With 6 bases removed from V and 1 base from J, the gap between germline ends came to 15 bases. This chain's CDR3 is CASSDRILRTNEKLFF. The DNA of the CDR3 is TGTGCCAGCAGCGACAGGATTTTAAGAACTAATGAAAAACTGTTTTTT.

V is TRBV5-1 and J is TRBJ2-2; 9 positions agree with TRBD1. This CDR3 comprises 16 residues. Germline V gene lookup returns CDR1 SGHRS and CDR2 YFSETQ. With V trimmed by 0 bases and J by 6 bases, 6 bases remained unmatched. CDR3 sequence reads: CASSLGTGGASGELFF. Here the CDR3 DNA reads TGCGCCAGCAGCTTGGGAACAGGGGGCGCATCCGGGGAGCTGTTTTTT.

This chain links TRBV7-6 with TRBJ2-7, with 7 bases that match TRBD2. V lost 6 bases to trimming and J lost 5 bases; unmatched junction nucleotides: 7. The CDR3 consists of 13 residues. The germline V gene has CDR1 SGHVS and CDR2 FNYEAQ. The CDR3 loop reads CASRKAGEDEQYF. Written as DNA, the CDR3 is TGTGCCAGCAGGAAGGCGGGGGAGGACGAGCAGTACTTC.

This rearrangement joins TRBV5-8 to TRBJ1-5, with 8 bases fitting TRBD1. V dropped 4 bases and J dropped 5; count of bases not matched to a gene: 5. Looked up from germline, CDR1 is SGHTS and CDR2 is YDEGEE. This CDR3 is built from 14 residues. CDR3 bases: TGTGCCAGCAGCGCGGGACAGGCGGATCAGCCCCAGCATTTT. It is translated as CASSAGQADQPQHF. Using reference TRBV5-8 and TRBJ1-5 for the parts outside the CDR3, the full variable domain is EAGVTQSPTHLIKTRGQQATLRCSPISGHTSVYWYQQALGLGLQFLLWYDEGEERNRGNFPPRFSGRQFPNYSSELNVNALELEDSALYLCASSAGQADQPQHFGDGTRLSIL.